The clone carrying this T cell receptor (beta chain) occurred a few times. The antigen is unknown. This record comes from a study of identical twins. General observations from the study: Those out-of-frame alpha sequences shared by twins showed an excess of low generation probability. Conclusions rested on cross-sectional statistics rather than following the same donors.

With 6 bases removed from V and 0 bases from J, the gap between germline ends came to 11 bases. CDR3 length equals 14 residues. Germline CDR1 is SGHDN and CDR2 is FVKESK. The cDNA had a unique molecular identifier and a template-switch universal primer site. TCRdb processed the 5' RACE reads anew with MiXCR; each CDR3 protein has one entry. The sample shows 200,000 to 250,000 distinct CDR3 sequences, 7.5% of them seen only once. Another study also made use of these data, one on yellow fever vaccine responses in identical twins.

The chain recombines TRBV14 with TRBJ1-1; weak D call: TRBD1 (5 bases). The source is a woman aged 18 to 35 in good health. The sample taken for sequencing was memory (CD45RO+) T cells sorted from blood. This chain's CDR3 is CASRAGRLNTEAFF. The CDR3 region has the DNA TGTGCCAGCAGGGCGGGACGCTTGAACACTGAAGCTTTCTTT.